These 5 T cell receptor beta chains originate from one sample sequenced in a study of CD8 T cells in Susac syndrome. An input of about 0.45 to 1 ug of RNA was subjected to reverse transcription using random hexamers. Each CDR3 protein is one row after TCRdb ran MiXCR on the immunoSEQ multiplex PCR reads. The table lists about 76,000 distinct CDR3 sequences, around 93% of them singletons. The sequenced sample consisted of CD8+ T cells from PBMCs. All receptors come from a human donor with Susac syndrome.

The gene calls are TRBV11-2 and TRBJ2-5; D is uncertain. Germline V gene data show CDR1 as SGHAT and CDR2 as FQNNGV. Trimming removed 8 bases at V and 2 bases at J, with 15 bases between. The CDR3 totals 14 residues. CDR3 DNA: TGTGCCAGCTCTAAGGGCCCGCTTCAAGAGACCCAGTACTTC. Protein product: CASSKGPLQETQYF.

The chain recombines TRBV6-2 or TRBV6-3 with TRBJ2-7, with D perhaps matching TRBD2 (5 bases). V lost 4 bases and J lost 2, with 12 bases in between. CDR3 length: 14 residues. Germline-derived CDR1 and CDR2 are MNHEY and SVGEGT. The CDR3 here is CASSSYMGAYEQYF. The DNA for the CDR3 is TGTGCCAGCAGTTCTTACATGGGAGCCTACGAGCAGTACTTC.

The rearrangement uses TRBV14 and TRBJ2-2; 10 positions match TRBD2. The germline CDR1 and CDR2 sequences are SGHDN and FVKESK. Unmatched junction bases numbered 5, after V lost 3 bases and J lost 7 bases. The CDR3 spans 15 residues. The CDR3 bases are TGTGCCAGCAGCCAGCGCTCTAGCGGGAGCGGGGAGCTGTTTTTT. This gives the protein CASSQRSSGSGELFF.

CDR3 nucleotides: TGTGCCAGCACTGGACAGGGGGCAACTAATGAAAAACTGTTTTTT. Translated: CASTGQGATNEKLFF. The chain joins TRBV6-6 to TRBJ1-4; 10 nucleotides agree with TRBD1. The V and J ends lost 7 bases and 0 bases, in that order; junction bases with no gene match: 2. The germline gives CDR1 MNHNY, CDR2 SVGAGI (reference sequence). The CDR3 totals 15 residues.

The chain joins TRBV12-3 or TRBV12-4 to TRBJ2-2; 7 bases agree with TRBD1. V trimming: 7 bases; J trimming: 4 bases; junction bases outside the gene matches: 15. This CDR3 contains 17 residues. The CDR3 spells CASTTQLGTAFTGELFF. The CDR3 DNA sequence: TGTGCCAGCACCACTCAATTAGGGACAGCCTTCACCGGGGAGCTGTTTTTT.